The 10 T cell receptor beta chains listed next were all sequenced from one sample in a study of T cells after yellow fever vaccination. One entry per CDR3 protein, called by TCRdb with MiXCR from the 5' RACE reads. The table has about 330,000 distinct CDR3 sequences, 6.8% seen once. Specimen: PBMCs, collected about 41 days after the first yellow fever vaccination. These receptors were taken from a man younger than 30 who received the YFV17D yellow fever vaccine.

This chain links TRBV5-6 with TRBJ2-7; 8 nucleotides agree with TRBD1. This CDR3 comprises 14 residues. Losses at the gene ends were 4 bases for V and 4 bases for J; bases not matched to a gene: 7. CDR1 is SGHDT and CDR2 is YYEEEE in the germline V gene. This CDR3 is CASSTLTGVYEQYV. DNA for the CDR3: TGTGCCAGCAGCACCCTGACAGGGGTATACGAGCAGTACGTC.

V and J are TRBV7-3 and TRBJ1-1; the D is unclear. V was clipped by 5 bases and J by 0 bases, with 10 bases between them. This CDR3 has 14 amino acids. Germline V gene sequence: CDR1 SGHTA, CDR2 FQGTGA. Here the CDR3 reads CASSPHSMNTEAFF. As DNA, the CDR3 is TGTGCCAGCAGCCCCCACAGTATGAACACTGAAGCTTTCTTT. The full variable domain, its missing parts supplied by reference TRBV7-3 and TRBJ1-1, is GAGVSQTPSNKVTEKGKYVELRCDPISGHTALYWYRQSLGQGPEFLIYFQGTGAADDSGLPNDRFFAVRPEGSVSTLKIQRTERGDSAVYLCASSPHSMNTEAFFGQGTRLTVV.

This chain joins TRBV29-1 and TRBJ1-1, with D possibly TRBD1 on 5 matching bases. This CDR3 has 13 amino acids. Germline V CDR1 and CDR2: SQVTM, ANQGSEA. V was cut by 6 bases and J by 5 bases, with 16 bases left in between. The CDR3 sequence is CSVEGSLWTEAFF. The CDR3 nucleotides are TGCAGCGTCGAGGGGAGTTTATGGACTGAAGCTTTCTTT.

This CDR3 reads CSVADRGGYTF. The CDR3 DNA sequence: TGCAGCGTTGCGGACAGGGGCGGCTACACCTTC. The chain joins TRBV29-1 to TRBJ1-2; 9 bases agree with TRBD1. The germline V gene has CDR1 SQVTM and CDR2 ANQGSEA. The CDR3 runs to 11 residues. V lost 4 bases to trimming and J lost 8 bases; unmatched junction nucleotides: 2. The variable domain in full, with the rest retrieved from reference TRBV29-1 and TRBJ1-2, is SAVISQKPSRDICQRGTSLTIQCQVDSQVTMMFWYRQQPGQSLTLIATANQGSEATYESGFVIDKFPISRPNLTFSTLTVSNMSPEDSSIYLCSVADRGGYTFGSGTRLTVV.

The J gene is TRBJ1-6, the V gene TRBV5-6; a weak D match, TRBD1 (6 bases). CDR3 length: 13 residues. The germline gives CDR1 SGHDT, CDR2 YYEEEE. V lost 4 bases to trimming and J lost 12 bases, with 14 bases between them. CDR3 in amino acids: CASSTSEGQPLHF. The CDR3 DNA is TGTGCCAGCAGCACTTCGGAGGGACAACCCCTCCACTTT.

This clonotype turned up a few times. V gene TRBV7-2 combines with J gene TRBJ2-7, with D possibly matching TRBD1 (5 bases). In germline, CDR1 is SGHTA, CDR2 FQGNSA. V was pared by 1 base and J by 9 bases, with 10 bases between. The CDR3 is 12 amino acids. The CDR3 spells CASSLGPTGQYF. The CDR3 DNA sequence: TGTGCCAGCAGCTTAGGTCCCACAGGGCAGTACTTC.

The rearrangement uses TRBV20-1 and TRBJ2-6; D not certain. Germline CDR1 and CDR2: DFQATT and SNEGSKA (reference sequence). The V and J ends lost 4 bases and 3 bases respectively, with 10 bases between them. This CDR3 contains 14 residues. The CDR3, as DNA: TGCAGTGCTACACCTGGAGTTGGGGCCAACGTCCTGACTTTC. Amino acids: CSATPGVGANVLTF.

This clonotype has just a few counts. The genes are TRBV5-6 and TRBJ2-1, with 8 bases fitting TRBD2. The V gene end was trimmed by 0 bases and the J gene end by 7 bases; junction bases not matched to a gene: 9. Per the germline V gene, CDR1 is SGHDT and CDR2 is YYEEEE. The CDR3 is made up of 16 amino acids. The CDR3 here is CASSLAGGGFRNEQFF. In nucleotides, the CDR3 is TGTGCCAGCAGCTTGGCGGGAGGGGGGTTTCGGAATGAGCAGTTCTTC.

V gene TRBV19 combines with J gene TRBJ1-1; D call uncertain. CDR3 size: 12 residues. Germline loops: CDR1 LNHDA, CDR2 SQIVND (reference sequence). Trimming shortened V by 4 bases and J by 11 bases, and 14 bases separated the two germline ends. The CDR3 DNA follows: TGTGCCAGTAGTACCCGACTCGGGCCTGCTTTCTTT. Translation: CASSTRLGPAFF. Variable domain in full (rest from reference TRBV19 and TRBJ1-1): DGGITQSPKYLFRKEGQNVTLSCEQNLNHDAMYWYRQDPGQGLRLIYYSQIVNDFQKGDIAEGYSVSREKKESFPLTVTSAQKNPTAFYLCASSTRLGPAFFGQGTRLTVV.

This clonotype was seen repeatedly, ten times or more. An end of the junction differs from the germline gene, which may be a read error. The chain joins TRBV5-1 to TRBJ2-1; D gene unclear. The CDR3 spans 13 residues. Germline V gene lookup returns CDR1 SGHRS and CDR2 YFSETQ. DNA of the CDR3: TGTGCCAGCAGCTTAAGCTCCTACAATGAGCAGTTCTTC. Amino acid sequence: CASSLSSYNEQFF.